Listed below are T cell receptor beta chains from one sample, sequenced in a study of cytomegalovirus exposure and HLA in healthy donors. Sequencing used immunoSEQ multiplex PCR; TCRdb keeps in-frame clones, though not all of them. The sample yields 150,000 or so clones, roughly 85% seen once. Material: PBMCs. All receptors derive from a male donor in good health and CMV-seropositive. CDR3s include the opening cysteine and the closing phenylalanine or tryptophan. Each record gives: D gene, J gene, clone size, V gene, CDR3 length, CDR3 DNA, CDR3 protein. The D gene is left open where the match is weak. Where a row states a size, it is once, few, many or the class of an expanded clone; other rows omit it.

>NA|TRBJ1-6|NA|TRBV5-1|17
TGCGCCAGCAGCTGGAGGACAGCAAGCTCCTATAATTCACCCCTCCACTTT
CASSWRTASSYNSPLHF
>NA|TRBJ1-2|NA|TRBV7-2|13
TGTGCCAGCAGCTTGGAGAGTCACTATGGCTACACCTTC
CASSLESHYGYTF
>NA|TRBJ1-1|NA|TRBV28|14
TGTGCCAGCAGTCCGAGCTTTATGAACACTGAAGCTTTCTTT
CASSPSFMNTEAFF
>NA|TRBJ1-5|NA|TRBV18|14
TGTGCCAGCTCCTTAGAGGAGAACAATCAGCCCCAGCATTTT
CASSLEENNQPQHF
>TRBD1|TRBJ2-3|NA|TRBV6-5|14
TGTGCCAGCAGCTGGGACAGAGGTGGAGATACGCAGTATTTT
CASSWDRGGDTQYF
>TRBD1|TRBJ1-1|NA|TRBV4-1|16
TGCGCCAGCAGCCACCCTACCGACAGGGCGAACACTGAAGCTTTCTTT
CASSHPTDRANTEAFF
>TRBD1|TRBJ2-4|NA|TRBV9|15
TGTGCCAGCAGCGTAGGAGGGGGCGCAGGTAACATTCAGTACTTC
CASSVGGGAGNIQYF
>TRBD2|TRBJ2-7|NA|TRBV6-5|14
TGTGCCAGCAGTTACGGCGGGAGGACCTACGAGCAGTACTTC
CASSYGGRTYEQYF
>NA|TRBJ1-5|few|TRBV6-5|13
TGTGCCAGCAGTTACTCCTCCGGTCAGCCCCAGCATTTT
CASSYSSGQPQHF
>NA|TRBJ1-2|NA|TRBV4-3|15
TGCGCCAGCAGCCAAGGGGGGCTGTCGGGCTATGGCTACACCTTC
CASSQGGLSGYGYTF
>TRBD2|TRBJ2-3|NA|TRBV5-4|16
TGTGCCAGCAGCTTAAGGACTAGCGGGAGATTGGATACGCAGTATTTT
CASSLRTSGRLDTQYF
>NA|TRBJ2-7|NA|TRBV5-1|11
TGCGCCAGCAGCTCCACCTACGAGCAGTACTTC
CASSSTYEQYF
>TRBD1|TRBJ2-7|NA|TRBV7-2|17
TGTGCCAGCAGCTTGCTACCGTTCCGACAGGGCTCCTACGAGCAGTACTTC
CASSLLPFRQGSYEQYF
>NA|TRBJ1-2|NA|TRBV28|12
TGTGCCGAAGGGGGAACCCCATATGGCTACACCTTC
CAEGGTPYGYTF
>NA|TRBJ1-5|once|TRBV18|16
TGTGCCAGCTCACCGTTAGGGCAGGGTGGCAATCAGCCCCAGCATTTT
CASSPLGQGGNQPQHF
>NA|TRBJ2-7|NA|TRBV27|12
TGTGCCACCCGGACAACAAACTCCTTGTGGTACTTC
CATRTTNSLWYF
>NA|TRBJ1-2|once|TRBV15|13
TGTGCCACCAGCATACAGGAAGACTATGGCTACACCTTC
CATSIQEDYGYTF
>TRBD2|TRBJ2-5|NA|TRBV5-6|15
TGTGCCAGCAGCTCTAGCGGGAAGAGAGCAGAGACCCAGTACTTC
CASSSSGKRAETQYF
>TRBD1|TRBJ1-1|NA|TRBV5-6|15
TGTGCCAGCGAGGGGACAGGGGGCTGGAACACTGAAGCTTTCTTT
CASEGTGGWNTEAFF
>TRBD1|TRBJ2-1|NA|TRBV7-7|16
TGTGCCAGCAGCTTAGAGTGGACAGGGGGACTTGGTGAGCAGTTCTTC
CASSLEWTGGLGEQFF
>TRBD1|TRBJ1-3|once|TRBV6-6|15
TGTGCCAGCAGTTTAAGTAACAGGGGCGGAAACACCATATATTTT
CASSLSNRGGNTIYF
>TRBD1|TRBJ1-2|NA|TRBV9|16
TGTGCCAGCAGCGTAGCCACAGGGGCCGAGGGGATTGGCTACACCTTC
CASSVATGAEGIGYTF
>TRBD1|TRBJ2-5|NA|TRBV30|15
TGTGCCTGGAGTGGGCAGGGGGCAGGTTTAGAGACCCAGTACTTC
CAWSGQGAGLETQYF
>TRBD2|TRBJ2-7|NA|TRBV6-1|14
TGTGCCAGCAGTGAGGCTAGCGGACTGTACGAGCAGTACTTC
CASSEASGLYEQYF
>TRBD2|TRBJ2-5|NA|TRBV20-1|10
TGCAGCCACCCTAGTAGCGGGCCCAACTTC
CSHPSSGPNF
>TRBD2|TRBJ2-1|NA|TRBV6-1|15
TGTGCCAGCATTTCTAGCGGGGGGGGTTACAATGAGCAGTTCTTC
CASISSGGGYNEQFF
>TRBD1|TRBJ1-4|NA|TRBV6-5|16
TGTGCCAGCAGTTACTCCACAGGGGCAACTAATGAAAAACTGTTTTTT
CASSYSTGATNEKLFF
>NA|TRBJ2-7|NA|TRBV4-1|12
TGCGCCAGCAGCCAACGGGGTTCCGAGCAGTACTTC
CASSQRGSEQYF
>NA|TRBJ2-2|NA|TRBV6-5|15
TGTGCCAGCAGTTACAGGCAGGGAGGCACCGGGGAGCTGTTTTTT
CASSYRQGGTGELFF
>TRBD2|TRBJ2-5|NA|TRBV6-5|12
TGTGCCAGCAGTGGCCCGGGGGGGACCCAGTACTTC
CASSGPGGTQYF
>NA|TRBJ1-1|NA|TRBV6-5|14
TGTGCCAGCAGTTATGGTGGAGTGAACACTGAAGCTTTCTTT
CASSYGGVNTEAFF
>NA|TRBJ2-5|NA|TRBV28|16
TGTGCCAGCAGTTTCATACAGGGTGGAAGTGGAGAGACCCAGTACTTC
CASSFIQGGSGETQYF
>TRBD2|TRBJ2-6|NA|TRBV5-1|14
TGCGCCAGCAGCCCCCAGGGAGGGGCCAACGGCCTGACTTTC
CASSPQGGANGLTF
>TRBD2|TRBJ2-7|NA|TRBV7-9|19
TGTGCCAGCAGCCCCCTTGGACTAGCGGGAGGCCTCTTCTCCTACGAGCAGTACTTC
CASSPLGLAGGLFSYEQYF
>NA|TRBJ2-2|NA|TRBV5-1|14
TGCGCCAGCAGCGGGGGACTCGCCACCGGGGAGCTGTTTTTT
CASSGGLATGELFF
>NA|TRBJ2-3|few|TRBV25-1|17
TGTGCCAGCAGTGCCCAGAGGGTTTGGACTAGCACAGATACGCAGTATTTT
CASSAQRVWTSTDTQYF
>TRBD1|TRBJ1-2|few|TRBV2|13
TGTGCCGGGGGGGGACAGGGGATCTATGGCTACACCTTC
CAGGGQGIYGYTF
>TRBD2|TRBJ2-1|NA|TRBV2|14
TGTGCCACACGGGAGGGCGACTTCGGCAATGAGCAGTTCTTC
CATREGDFGNEQFF
>TRBD2|TRBJ2-7|NA|TRBV11-3|13
TGTGCCAGCAGCTTAAAGTGGGGGGGAGAGCAGTACTTC
CASSLKWGGEQYF
>NA|TRBJ2-2|NA|TRBV29-1|12
TGCAGCGGAGCCCCCGGTAGCGGGGAGCTGTTTTTT
CSGAPGSGELFF
>NA|TRBJ2-7|NA|TRBV30|17
TGTGCCTGGAGTCGCCGACCCCGGGCCCAGGGGAGGGGCGAGCAGTACTTC
CAWSRRPRAQGRGEQYF
>NA|TRBJ1-3|NA|TRBV6-5|14
TGTGCCAGCAGCTCGGGAGTGGGCGGAAACACCATATATTTT
CASSSGVGGNTIYF
>NA|TRBJ1-5|NA|TRBV19|13
TGTGCCACCGCGGGACTGAGCAATCAGCCCCAGCATTTT
CATAGLSNQPQHF
>NA|TRBJ2-7|NA|TRBV5-5|15
TGTGCCAGCAGCATAGACATTGGGGAGACCTACGAGCAGTACTTC
CASSIDIGETYEQYF
>TRBD2|TRBJ2-4|NA|TRBV7-8|18
TGTGCCAGCAGCTTGGGACTAGCGGGGGGCGGTAGGAAAAACATTCAGTACTTC
CASSLGLAGGGRKNIQYF